One TCR beta chain is described in this entry. This specimen comes from a study of blood T cell repertoires in COVID-19. Recruited during active infection, patients (from Seattle) were subsequently followed longitudinally. Under the authors' procedure: Reference gene primer amplification gave nucleated cell count estimates. The protocol was immunoSEQ multiplex PCR, while the TCRdb copy is restricted to in-frame clones and leaves out a portion. For V, J and clone size, that table is used; D and trimming come from the DNA. Counted here are 150,000 to 200,000 clones, roughly 82% occurring once; the ten biggest clones make up roughly 7%. This TCR derives from a woman in her forties with COVID-19, enrolled during active disease. The sequenced sample was peripheral blood.

The CDR3: CAISAQGYEQYF. The CDR3 DNA follows: TGTGCCATCAGTGCACAGGGTTACGAGCAGTACTTC. The chain employs TRBV10-3 and TRBJ2-7; perhaps TRBD1 as D (6 bases). Germline V gene sequence: CDR1 ENHRY, CDR2 SYGVKD. With 4 bases removed from V and 4 bases from J, the gap between germline ends came to 8 bases. CDR3 length: 12 residues.